A selection of T cell receptor beta chains follows, all from one sample in a study of identical twins. MiXCR was run by TCRdb on the 5' RACE reads, yielding one entry per CDR3 protein. In the table there are about 700,000 distinct CDR3 sequences, 6% to 6.5% of which are singletons. What was sequenced was naive T cells sorted from blood. The receptors shown here come from a man aged 18 to 30 in good health. Each CDR3 is given with its conserved first and last residue. D genes are given only for firm matches. Expanded clones get a size class; other rows say once, few or many, or leave the size out.

D gene	V gene	CDR3 length	clone size	J gene	CDR3 DNA	CDR3 protein
.	TRBV7-3	13	few	TRBJ2-3	TGTGCCAGCAGCTTAGGAGCGAAAGATACGCAGTATTTT	CASSLGAKDTQYF
.	TRBV20-1	11	many	TRBJ2-1	TGCAGTGCTAGGGCAGACAATGAGCAGTTCTTC	CSARADNEQFF
TRBD2	TRBV5-8	16	many	TRBJ2-1	TGTGCCAGCAGCTTGGAACTAGCGGGAGTGGTAAATGAGCAGTTCTTC	CASSLELAGVVNEQFF
TRBD2	TRBV27	14	.	TRBJ2-1	TGTGCCAGCAGTTATACGGGAGGTTTCAATGAGCAGTTCTTC	CASSYTGGFNEQFF
TRBD1	TRBV24-1	16	many	TRBJ2-3	TGTGCCACCAGTGATCTCGCCGGACAGGGGGCAAATACGCAGTATTTT	CATSDLAGQGANTQYF
TRBD2	TRBV15	19	few	TRBJ2-3	TGTGCCACCAGCAGAGATCTTAGGGGCGGGAGGGCCCGGACAGATACGCAGTATTTT	CATSRDLRGGRARTDTQYF
TRBD1	TRBV30	15	few	TRBJ2-1	TGTGCCTGGAGTGTAACAGGGGGCTCCTACAATGAGCAGTTCTTC	CAWSVTGGSYNEQFF
.	TRBV12-5	15	.	TRBJ2-1	TGTGCTAGTGGTTTGGGAGCGGTCTCCTACAATGAGCAGTTCTTC	CASGLGAVSYNEQFF
.	TRBV7-6	15	.	TRBJ1-4	TGTGCCAGCAGCTTAGCGGTCAGCCCGGATGAAAAACTGTTTTTT	CASSLAVSPDEKLFF
.	TRBV29-1	20	many	TRBJ1-3	TGCAGCGTTTACGCTCCGGGCGTCGACACAGACTTGGGCACGAGAAACACCATATATTTT	CSVYAPGVDTDLGTRNTIYF
.	TRBV12-3/TRBV12-4	13	many	TRBJ2-2	TGTGCCAGCAGCTCACAACTCACCGGGGAGCTGTTTTTT	CASSSQLTGELFF
TRBD2	TRBV6-5	16	many	TRBJ2-1	TGTGCCAGCAGCTACCCTGAGACTAGCGGACCGAATGAGCAGTTCTTC	CASSYPETSGPNEQFF
TRBD2	TRBV12-3/TRBV12-4	17	many	TRBJ2-3	TGTGCCAGCACACTAACAGTTGGGCTAGCGGGAGTATATACGCAGTATTTT	CASTLTVGLAGVYTQYF
TRBD1	TRBV30	13	few	TRBJ1-5	TGTGCACTTTCCGGGACAGGGAATCAGCCCCAGCATTTT	CALSGTGNQPQHF
.	TRBV15	15	many	TRBJ2-1	TGTGCCACCAGCAGAGAAGGGGCAAACTACAATGAGCAGTTCTTC	CATSREGANYNEQFF
TRBD1	TRBV12-3/TRBV12-4	17	few	TRBJ2-6	TGTGCCAGCAGTCCCGACAGGGTAACCTCTGGGGCCAACGTCCTGACTTTC	CASSPDRVTSGANVLTF
.	TRBV7-9	12	many	TRBJ2-1	TGTGCCAGCAGCTTAGGAGGCAGGGAGCAGTTCTTC	CASSLGGREQFF
.	TRBV28	14	many	TRBJ2-1	TGTGCCAGCAGCGGCGGGACTCTTAACAATGAGCAGTTCTTC	CASSGGTLNNEQFF
.	TRBV12-3/TRBV12-4	15	many	TRBJ1-4	TGTGCCAGCAAAGCTCTGGGGGGTTCCCACGAAAAACTGTTTTTT	CASKALGGSHEKLFF
.	TRBV3-1	14	few	TRBJ2-2	TGTGCCAGCAGGTCGACTCAGAACACCGGGGAGCTGTTTTTT	CASRSTQNTGELFF
.	TRBV10-3	11	many	TRBJ2-5	TGTGCCATCAGTGATACGGAGACCCAGTACTTC	CAISDTETQYF
.	TRBV7-3	13	few	TRBJ2-1	TGTGCCAGCAGCTCGAACCCTAGCGTCGAGCAGTTCTTC	CASSSNPSVEQFF
.	TRBV12-5	11	few	TRBJ1-1	TGTGCTAGTGGTTTGAGAACTGAAGCTTTCTTT	CASGLRTEAFF
TRBD1	TRBV20-1	15	few	TRBJ2-5	TGCAGTGCTAGAGAACCAGACAGGGGCCAAGAGACCCAGTACTTC	CSAREPDRGQETQYF
TRBD1	TRBV5-1	14	few	TRBJ1-1	TGCGCCAGCAGTTATCAGGGGGCGCGTAGTGAAGCTTTCTTT	CASSYQGARSEAFF
.	TRBV7-2	11	.	TRBJ2-7	TGTGCCAGCAGCGAATTAGAGGAGCAGTACTTC	CASSELEEQYF
.	TRBV20-1	14	.	TRBJ2-1	TGCAGTGCTACCGGGACGAGAGTGTACAATGAGCAGTTCTTC	CSATGTRVYNEQFF
.	TRBV7-9	11	many	TRBJ2-1	TGTGCCAGCAGCTTAGATAGTGAGCAGTTCTTC	CASSLDSEQFF
TRBD2	TRBV4-3	15	.	TRBJ2-7	TGCGCCAGCAGCCAAGGGACTAGCGGGCTCTACGAGCAGTACTTC	CASSQGTSGLYEQYF
TRBD1	TRBV29-1	14	few	TRBJ1-5	TGCAGCGCTAGGGACAGTTCTCCCAATCAGCCCCAGCATTTT	CSARDSSPNQPQHF
TRBD1	TRBV4-3	14	.	TRBJ1-2	TGCGCCAGCAGCGTTCAGACAGGGACTCACGGCTACACCTTC	CASSVQTGTHGYTF
TRBD1	TRBV20-1	14	few	TRBJ2-7	TGCAGTGCATACTCCGGGACAGGGGGCCACGAGCAGTACTTC	CSAYSGTGGHEQYF
.	TRBV21-1	17	many	TRBJ1-1	TGTGCCAGCAGCAAATTATATAACAACCCAGTGAACACTGAAGCTTTCTTT	CASSKLYNNPVNTEAFF
.	TRBV4-2	13	.	TRBJ2-1	TGTGCCAGCAATAGGGGTGAGAATGGTGAGCAGTTCTTC	CASNRGENGEQFF
.	TRBV10-3	15	many	TRBJ1-1	TGTGCCATCAGAAGACAGACTAACATGAACACTGAAGCTTTCTTT	CAIRRQTNMNTEAFF
.	TRBV6-1	16	.	TRBJ1-6	TGTGCCAGCAAATATGGTGGCAGGGCCGGGAATTCACCCCTCCACTTT	CASKYGGRAGNSPLHF
.	TRBV10-3	13	.	TRBJ2-3	TGTGCCACCGCGGCAGTGAGCACAGATACGCAGTATTTT	CATAAVSTDTQYF
.	TRBV7-2	12	.	TRBJ2-3	TGTGCCAGCAGCGGGGACCGACTCGCGCAGTATTTT	CASSGDRLAQYF
TRBD2	TRBV7-9	14	.	TRBJ2-1	TGTGCCAGCAGCCCGGGACTCCTCCCGGGGGGGCAGTTCTTC	CASSPGLLPGGQFF
TRBD1	TRBV12-5	15	.	TRBJ1-2	TGTGCTAGTGGCCGAGGCCCAGGGGGTGCGTATGGCTACACCTTC	CASGRGPGGAYGYTF
.	TRBV6-1	14	many	TRBJ2-3	TGTGCCAGCAGTGAGGGCCTGAGCACAGATACGCAGTATTTT	CASSEGLSTDTQYF
.	TRBV7-2	14	many	TRBJ1-3	TGTGCCAGCAGCTTATTGCCAGCCGGAAACACCATATATTTT	CASSLLPAGNTIYF